This TCR beta chain originates from a study of vaccination effects on CD4 cells after COVID-19 (dated by TCRdb to between 2021 and 2023). About the investigation overall: Participants received two doses of either the BNT162b2 or the mRNA-1273 mRNA SARS-CoV-2 vaccine. Cultures from other donors in the study were sequenced with the Oncomine TCR Beta short-read assay on an Illumina iSeq 100. Altogether, about 10 COVID-19 convalescent patients and a few SARS-CoV-2-naive healthy vaccine recipients made up the full study. SARS-CoV-2 spike-specific CD4+ TCR repertoires were compared before and after mRNA vaccination in COVID-19 convalescent patients and in infection-naive vaccine recipients.

Notes on this clone: Its cognate antigen has yet to be identified. No much larger clonotype is one base removed from it; base qualities were not supplied.

Receptors were amplified or captured by the immunoSEQ multiplex PCR assay. DNA from the CD4+ T cells that had been cultured and isolated underwent TCR beta CDR3 sequencing. As for how the authors treated the data: Non-productive TCR sequences were discarded, and reads were trimmed to the CDR3 region, with only CDR3s of 7 or more amino acids retained. The MANAFEST web app was used to identify antigen-specific clonotypes by comparing expansion in peptide wells with expansion in reference cultures. To count as positive, a clone had to show expansion at FDR<0.05 compared with the reference and with all other wells, an odds ratio above 5, and a frequency above 0.1% in two replicate wells. Cross-reactive clonotypes were defined as significantly expanded in SARS-CoV-2 spike wells and in at least one common cold coronavirus spike condition. CDR3 similarity was assessed by Levenshtein distance using the stringdist R package, and unrooted trees were constructed with ape in R 3.6.1. As stored in TCRdb, this immuneACCESS dataset retains in-frame rearrangements with V and J assigned. A fraction of the clones does not appear; measured against another copy, unresolved V genes explain less than half of the discrepancy, and the remainder lacks a known reason. D and trimming were read from the DNA, whereas the V and J calls and clone size are those reported in that table. The sample table records about 41,000 clones; approximately 70% of these occur just once. The ten largest clones add up to approximately 25% of the sample.

The germline V gene encodes CDR1 SGHTA and CDR2 FQGTGA. V loses 5 bases at its end and J loses 3 bases; junction bases beyond the gene matches: 7. The CDR3 runs 15 residues from the cysteine to the phenylalanine. The CDR3 DNA has 45 bases and is translated from base 1. What the research found in general, with its limitations: Marked clonal contraction was observed in both infection-induced and vaccine-induced clones at late post-vaccination timepoints, consistent with waning T cell responses. Among healthy vaccine recipients, nearly all vaccine-induced clones were SARS-CoV-2 mono-reactive, and just 1 of 255 was cross-reactive with common cold coronaviruses. The study was limited by a small number of convalescent patients and lacked early post-infection timepoints.

To identify antigen-specific CD4+ T cell clonotypes by their expansion, the ViraFEST assay first stimulated PBMC with viral peptide pools and then applied TCR sequencing. After approximately 11 days of culture, CD4+ T cells were isolated with the EasySep CD4+ T cell isolation kit. Negative nucleocapsid antibody results before and after vaccination confirmed that the healthy vaccine recipients had no prior SARS-CoV-2 infection. Each well held 1.5 million to 2 million PBMC cultured in IMDM containing about 5.5% human AB serum, 8.5 to 10 IU/ml IL-2 and gentamicin, along with 10 ug/ml peptides. On days 3 and 7, half of the culture medium was replaced with fresh IL-2-containing medium. Unless noted otherwise, every peptide stimulation condition was grown in triplicate wells. PBMC were separated from whole blood using Ficoll-Paque Plus gradient centrifugation and were then either cryopreserved at -140C or used fresh. The overlapping peptide pools covered the spike proteins of SARS-CoV-2 as well as those of the common cold coronaviruses HCoV-NL63, HCoV-OC43 and HCoV-229E. The QIAamp micro DNA kit was used to extract genomic DNA from the cultured CD4+ T cells.

The TCR sequence derives from a human donor who received a COVID-19 vaccine. Sequencing used CD4+ T cells from PBMCs cultured with HCoV-OC43 spike peptides, obtained before COVID-19 vaccination. The label giving this sample's cell subset or site can be read as: HCoV-OC43 spike overlapping peptide pool stimulation. The sequence joins TRBV7-3 to TRBJ2-1; 7 central bases correspond to TRBD2. CDR3 sequence: CASSQSGVNYNEQFF. The sequenced DNA is TGTGCCAGCAGCCAGAGCGGGGTTAACTACAATGAGCAGTTCTTC.